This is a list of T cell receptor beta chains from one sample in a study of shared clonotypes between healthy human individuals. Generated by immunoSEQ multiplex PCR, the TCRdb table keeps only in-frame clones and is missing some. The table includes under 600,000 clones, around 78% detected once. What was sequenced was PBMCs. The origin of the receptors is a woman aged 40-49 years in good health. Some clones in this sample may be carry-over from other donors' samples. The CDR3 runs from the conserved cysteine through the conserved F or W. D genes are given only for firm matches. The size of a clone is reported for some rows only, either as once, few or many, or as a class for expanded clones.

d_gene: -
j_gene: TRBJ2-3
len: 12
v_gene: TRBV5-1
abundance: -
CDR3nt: TGCGCCAGCAGCTTGGGTCGGGGGTCGCAGTATTTT
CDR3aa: CASSLGRGSQYF

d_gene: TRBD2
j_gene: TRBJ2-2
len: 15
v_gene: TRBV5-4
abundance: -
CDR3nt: TGTGCCAGCAGCCCCGCGGGAGAAACAGCCGGGGAGCTGTTTTTT
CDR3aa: CASSPAGETAGELFF

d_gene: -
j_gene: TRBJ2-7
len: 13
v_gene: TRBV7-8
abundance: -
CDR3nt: TGTGCCAGCAGCTCCTATGGAGTCTACGAGCAGTACTTC
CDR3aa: CASSSYGVYEQYF

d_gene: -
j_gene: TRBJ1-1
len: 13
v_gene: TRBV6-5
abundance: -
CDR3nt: TGTGCCACCTCTAAGGCAGGGAGGTCTGAAGCTTTCTTT
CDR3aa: CATSKAGRSEAFF

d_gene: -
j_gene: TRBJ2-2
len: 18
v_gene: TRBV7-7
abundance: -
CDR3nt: TGTGCTAGCAGCCCTTCACCCGGGACATCTTTGAGGACCGGGGAGCTGTTTTTT
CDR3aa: CASSPSPGTSLRTGELFF

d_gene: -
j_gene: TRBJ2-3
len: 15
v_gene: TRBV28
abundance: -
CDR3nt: TGTGCCAGCAGTTCCCGCTCCACCTCCTGGGGTACGCAGTATTTT
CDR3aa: CASSSRSTSWGTQYF

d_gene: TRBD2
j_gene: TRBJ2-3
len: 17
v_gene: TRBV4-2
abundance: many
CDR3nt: TGTGCCAGCAGCCAGCTAACTAGCGGGAGGGCCACAGATACGCAGTATTTT
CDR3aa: CASSQLTSGRATDTQYF

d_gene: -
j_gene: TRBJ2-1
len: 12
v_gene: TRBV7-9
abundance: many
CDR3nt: TGTGCCAGCACCTCAGGGGGGTATGAGCAGTTCTTC
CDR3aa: CASTSGGYEQFF

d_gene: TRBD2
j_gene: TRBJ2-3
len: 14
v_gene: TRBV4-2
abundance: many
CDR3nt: TGTGCCAGCAGCCAAGGGCGGGAGCCAGATACGCAGTATTTT
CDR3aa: CASSQGREPDTQYF

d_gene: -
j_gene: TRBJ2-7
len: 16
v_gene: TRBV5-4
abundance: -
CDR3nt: TGTGCCAGCAGCTCGGATCCAGGGGTTAGAGGAAACGAGCAGTACTTC
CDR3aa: CASSSDPGVRGNEQYF

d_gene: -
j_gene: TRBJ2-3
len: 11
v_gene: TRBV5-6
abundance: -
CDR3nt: TGTGCCAGCAGCTTGGTAGATACGCAGTATTTT
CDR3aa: CASSLVDTQYF

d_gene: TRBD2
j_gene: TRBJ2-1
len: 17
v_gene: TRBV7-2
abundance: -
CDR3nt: TGTGCCAGCAGCCCACAGGGACTAGCGGGGGCCGACAATGAGCAGTTCTTC
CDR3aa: CASSPQGLAGADNEQFF

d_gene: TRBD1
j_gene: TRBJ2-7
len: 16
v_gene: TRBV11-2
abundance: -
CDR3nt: TGTGCCAGCAGCTTAGTAGCGACAGGGGGCAGGTACGAGCAGTACTTC
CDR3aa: CASSLVATGGRYEQYF

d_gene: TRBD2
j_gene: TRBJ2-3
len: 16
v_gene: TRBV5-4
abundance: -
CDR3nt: TGTGCCAGCAGCCCCCGGGTAGCGGGGGCCGGGGGTACGCAGTATTTT
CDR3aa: CASSPRVAGAGGTQYF

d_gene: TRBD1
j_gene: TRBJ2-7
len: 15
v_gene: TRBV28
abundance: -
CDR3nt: TGTGCCAGCAGTGAGACAGGGGGAAAGTACTACGAGCAGTACTTC
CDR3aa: CASSETGGKYYEQYF

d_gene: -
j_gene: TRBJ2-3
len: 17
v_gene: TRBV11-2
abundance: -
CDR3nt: TGTGCCAGCAGCTTAGACTCTGCTGCCACTAGCACAGATACGCAGTATTTT
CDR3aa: CASSLDSAATSTDTQYF

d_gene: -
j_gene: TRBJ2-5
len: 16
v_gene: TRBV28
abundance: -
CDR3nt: TGTGCCAGCAGTTTAGCGGGTGATACAGTTCAAGAGACCCAGTACTTC
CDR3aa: CASSLAGDTVQETQYF

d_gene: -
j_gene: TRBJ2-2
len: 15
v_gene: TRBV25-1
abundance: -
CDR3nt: TGTGCCAGCAGTGATGTACTTGCGAACACCGGGGAGCTGTTTTTT
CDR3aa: CASSDVLANTGELFF

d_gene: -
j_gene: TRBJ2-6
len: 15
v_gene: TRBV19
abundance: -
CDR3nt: TGTGCCAGTAGTATACAGGTCTCTGGGGCCAACGTCCTGACTTTC
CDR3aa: CASSIQVSGANVLTF

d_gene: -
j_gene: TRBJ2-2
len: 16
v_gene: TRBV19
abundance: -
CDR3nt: TGTGCCAGTAGTCCTGCGGAGGGGCTTAGGACCGGGGAGCTGTTTTTT
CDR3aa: CASSPAEGLRTGELFF